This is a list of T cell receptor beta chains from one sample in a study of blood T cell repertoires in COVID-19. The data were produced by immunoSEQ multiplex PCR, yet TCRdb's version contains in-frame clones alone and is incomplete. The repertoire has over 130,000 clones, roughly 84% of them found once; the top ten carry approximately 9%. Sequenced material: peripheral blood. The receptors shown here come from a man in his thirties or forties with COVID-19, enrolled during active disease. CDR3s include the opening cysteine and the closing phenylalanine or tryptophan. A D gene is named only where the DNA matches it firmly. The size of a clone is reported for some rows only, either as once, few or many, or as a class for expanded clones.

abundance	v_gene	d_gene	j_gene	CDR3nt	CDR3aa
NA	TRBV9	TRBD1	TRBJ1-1	TGTGCCAGCAATGAACAGGGGGCACTAACTGAAGCTTTCTTT	CASNEQGALTEAFF
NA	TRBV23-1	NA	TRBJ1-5	TGCGCCAGCAGTCAATCGGTGGCCGATACCTGCAATCAGCCCCAGCATTTT	CASSQSVADTCNQPQHF
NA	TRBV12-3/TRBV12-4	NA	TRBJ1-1	TGTGCCAGCAGTTTAGACATTAACACTGAAGCTTTCTTT	CASSLDINTEAFF
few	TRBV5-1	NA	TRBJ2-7	TGCGCCAGCAGCTTGGAAGAGTACGAGCAGTACTTC	CASSLEEYEQYF
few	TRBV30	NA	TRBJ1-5	TGTGCCTGGAGTGTAATCGGGGACAATCAGCCCCAGCATTTT	CAWSVIGDNQPQHF
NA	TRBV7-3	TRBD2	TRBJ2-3	TGTGCCAGCAGGTCCGGGACTAGCGGGACAGATACGCAGTATTTT	CASRSGTSGTDTQYF
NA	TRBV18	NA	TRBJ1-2	TGTGCCAGCTCACTCAACGGACAGCCCAACTATGGCTACACCTTC	CASSLNGQPNYGYTF
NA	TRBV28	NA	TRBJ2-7	TGTGCCAGCAGGTCAGGGGCAAGGGAGCAGTACTTC	CASRSGAREQYF
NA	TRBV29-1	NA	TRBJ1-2	TGCAGCGCCGACCAATCACTGACAGGCTATGGCTACACCTTC	CSADQSLTGYGYTF
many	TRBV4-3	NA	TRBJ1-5	TGCGCCAGCAGCCAAGATACGGGTCCCAATCAGCCCCAGCATTTT	CASSQDTGPNQPQHF
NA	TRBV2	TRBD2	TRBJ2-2	TGTGCCAGCAGAACTAGCGGGATTAACACCGGGGAGCTGTTTTTT	CASRTSGINTGELFF
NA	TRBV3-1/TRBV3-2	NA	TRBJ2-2	TGTGCCAGCAGCCAACCGGGGGGGGAGCTGTTTTTT	CASSQPGGELFF
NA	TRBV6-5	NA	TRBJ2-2	TGTGCCAGCACCGGGAACACCGGGGAGCTGTTTTTT	CASTGNTGELFF
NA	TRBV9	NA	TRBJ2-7	TGTGCCAGCAGCTTTCAAGCGTCGGGAGAGCAGTACTTC	CASSFQASGEQYF
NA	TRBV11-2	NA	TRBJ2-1	TGTGCCAGCAGCTCGAACATGTTCAATGAGCAGTTCTTC	CASSSNMFNEQFF
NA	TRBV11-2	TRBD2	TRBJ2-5	TGTGCCAGCAGCCTAAGTGGCGGGAGGGGAGAGACCCAGTACTTC	CASSLSGGRGETQYF
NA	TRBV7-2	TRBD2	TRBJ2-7	TGTGCCAGCAGCTTAGGGGGAAGCGGGAGGGGTGAGCAGTACTTC	CASSLGGSGRGEQYF
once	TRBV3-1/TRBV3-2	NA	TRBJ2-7	TGTGCCAGCAGACAGGGATACGAGCAGTACTTC	CASRQGYEQYF
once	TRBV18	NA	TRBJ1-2	TGTGCCAGCTCACCACTCGACAGGATTAACTATGGCTACACCTTC	CASSPLDRINYGYTF
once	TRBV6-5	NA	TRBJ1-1	TGTGCCAGCAGTCGACAGGCATTACGAGAAGCTGAAGCTTTCTTT	CASSRQALREAEAFF
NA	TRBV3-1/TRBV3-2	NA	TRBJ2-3	TGTGCCAGCAGCCAAGACCTCGTTCAAGCCCAGGGGCAGTATTTT	CASSQDLVQAQGQYF
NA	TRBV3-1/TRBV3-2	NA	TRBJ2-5	TGTGCCAGCAGCCAAATAGCGGTCCCCCGAGAGACCCAGTACTTC	CASSQIAVPRETQYF
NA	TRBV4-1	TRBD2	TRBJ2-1	TGCGCCAGCAGCCAAGAAGCGGGAGGGTTTAATGAGCAGTTCTTC	CASSQEAGGFNEQFF
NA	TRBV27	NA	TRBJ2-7	TGTGCCAGCAGTTTATCGCTTAGCTCCTACGAGCAGTACTTC	CASSLSLSSYEQYF
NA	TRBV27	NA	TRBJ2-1	TGTGCCAGCAGTTTAGAGCTCAACAATGAGCAGTTCTTC	CASSLELNNEQFF
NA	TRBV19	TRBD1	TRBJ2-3	TGTGCCAGTGGTACCGGGACAGGGGGCCCAGATACGCAGTATTTT	CASGTGTGGPDTQYF
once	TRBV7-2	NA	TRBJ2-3	TGTGCCAGCAGCCTGGGGACTAGCACAGATACGCAGTATTTT	CASSLGTSTDTQYF
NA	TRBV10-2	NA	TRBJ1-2	TGCGCCAGCAGTGAGCAGGGTTATGGCTACACCTTC	CASSEQGYGYTF
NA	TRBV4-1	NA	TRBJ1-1	TGCGCCAGCAGCCAACCCCGACAGAACACTGAAGCTTTCTTT	CASSQPRQNTEAFF
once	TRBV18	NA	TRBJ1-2	TGTGCCAGCTCACCACCCCAAATCGACAGGACCCATGGCTACACCTTC	CASSPPQIDRTHGYTF
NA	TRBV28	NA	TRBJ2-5	TGTGCCAGCAGCCAGGACGGGATATGGGAGACCCAGTACTTC	CASSQDGIWETQYF
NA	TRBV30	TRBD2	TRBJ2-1	TGTGCCTGGAGTGTACGAGGGATAGCGGGTTACAATGAGCAGTTCTTC	CAWSVRGIAGYNEQFF
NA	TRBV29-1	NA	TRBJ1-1	TGCAGCGCCGTTAGAATGAACACTGAAGCTTTCTTT	CSAVRMNTEAFF
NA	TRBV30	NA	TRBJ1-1	TGTGCCTGGGACTTCAGGGAGAGGGGGACTGAAGCTTTCTTT	CAWDFRERGTEAFF
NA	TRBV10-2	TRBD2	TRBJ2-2	TGCGCCAGCAGAACCGGGACTAGCGGAATCGGGGAGCTGTTTTTT	CASRTGTSGIGELFF
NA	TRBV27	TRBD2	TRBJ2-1	TGTGCCAGCAGTCCATCGAGCGGGAATTGGGTTTACAATGAGCAGTTCTTC	CASSPSSGNWVYNEQFF
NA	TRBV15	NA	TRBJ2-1	TGTGCCACCAGCAGAGATGTGGTCGGGAGTGAGCAGTTCTTC	CATSRDVVGSEQFF
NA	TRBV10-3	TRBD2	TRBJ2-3	TGTGCCATCAGCGGGAGGGCGGATACGCAGTATTTT	CAISGRADTQYF
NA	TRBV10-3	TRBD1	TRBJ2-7	TGTGCCATCAGTGCCCAGACAGGGAGAGGCGAGCAGTACTTC	CAISAQTGRGEQYF
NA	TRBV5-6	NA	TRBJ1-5	TGTGCCAGCAGCCCGGGGGGGTTTGGCAATCAGCCCCAGCATTTT	CASSPGGFGNQPQHF
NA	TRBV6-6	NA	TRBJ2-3	TGTGCCAGCGGGGGCGGGAGCACAGATACGCAGTATTTT	CASGGGSTDTQYF
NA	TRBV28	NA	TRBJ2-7	TGTGCCAGCAGTTTACCAAGCCTCCTGCCGCCCTACGAGCAGTACTTC	CASSLPSLLPPYEQYF
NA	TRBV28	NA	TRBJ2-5	TGTGCCAGCAGCCCCCCGTGGGACACCCGTCAAGAGACCCAGTACTTC	CASSPPWDTRQETQYF
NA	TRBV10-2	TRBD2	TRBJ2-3	TGCGCCAGCAGTGGTCATGGGGCAGCTTTGGGCGGGAGGAATGTAGATACGCAGTATTTT	CASSGHGAALGGRNVDTQYF
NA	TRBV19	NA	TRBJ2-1	TGTGCCAGTAGTGGTCAGGGGGGTGGGGTTTACAATGAGCAGTTCTTC	CASSGQGGGVYNEQFF
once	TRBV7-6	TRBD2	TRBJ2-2	TGTGCCAGCAGCCCCGGACTAGCGGACACCGGGGAGCTGTTTTTT	CASSPGLADTGELFF
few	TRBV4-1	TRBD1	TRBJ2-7	TGCGCCAGCAGCCAAGGGACAGGGTGGTCCTACGAGCAGTACTTC	CASSQGTGWSYEQYF
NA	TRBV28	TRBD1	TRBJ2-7	TGTGCCAGCAGACCGGGACAGGGGAACCACGAGCAGTACTTC	CASRPGQGNHEQYF
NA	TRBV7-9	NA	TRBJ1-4	TGTGCCAGCATCCGCCCTGGTCTAGAGGATGAAAAACTGTTTTTT	CASIRPGLEDEKLFF
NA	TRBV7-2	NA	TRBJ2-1	TGTGCCAGCAGCTTCGGGGGTTATTACAATGAGCAGTTCTTC	CASSFGGYYNEQFF
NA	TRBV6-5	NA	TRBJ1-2	TGTGCCAGCAGCACCCCTGGTGGAGGGGACTATGGCTACACCTTC	CASSTPGGGDYGYTF
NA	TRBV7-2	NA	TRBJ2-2	TGTGCCAGCAGCCGGGACACCTCGAACACCGGGGAGCTGTTTTTT	CASSRDTSNTGELFF